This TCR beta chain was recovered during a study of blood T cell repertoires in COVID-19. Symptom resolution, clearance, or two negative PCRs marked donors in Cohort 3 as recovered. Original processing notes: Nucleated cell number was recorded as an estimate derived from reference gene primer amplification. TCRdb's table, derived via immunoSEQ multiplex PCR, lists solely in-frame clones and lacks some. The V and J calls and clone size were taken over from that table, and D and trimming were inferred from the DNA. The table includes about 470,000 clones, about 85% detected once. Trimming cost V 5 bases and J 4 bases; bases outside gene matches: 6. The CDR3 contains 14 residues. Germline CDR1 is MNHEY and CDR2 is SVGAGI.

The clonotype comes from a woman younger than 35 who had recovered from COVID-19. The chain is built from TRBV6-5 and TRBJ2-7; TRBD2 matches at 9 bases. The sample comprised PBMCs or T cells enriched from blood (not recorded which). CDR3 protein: CASSRGGAFYEQYF. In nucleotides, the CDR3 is TGTGCCAGCAGTCGCGGGGGGGCGTTTTACGAGCAGTACTTC.